This T cell receptor beta chain was retrieved from a study of blood T cell repertoires in COVID-19. Across the whole study: PBMCs, B-cell-depleted T cells, or T cells provided the cDNA or gDNA that made up the material.

The protocol was immunoSEQ multiplex PCR, while the TCRdb copy is restricted to in-frame clones and leaves out a portion. The sample carries roughly 84,000 clones, around four fifths recorded once. Regarding this clone: The final CDR3 position lacks the conserved phenylalanine or tryptophan, pointing to a likely read error. The DNA is left out, because the CDR3 cannot be placed on it with certainty; the CDR3 is given as TCRdb lists it.

The sequenced sample consisted of peripheral blood. This sequence originates from a man aged 80 or over with active or convalescent COVID-19.

CDR3 residues: CASSLLEG. This chain connects TRBV7-9 to TRBJ2-7; the DNA was not compared with TRBD2, the D call given in the table. CDR1 and CDR2 (germline): SEHNR, FQNEAQ (reference sequence). The CDR3 is 8 amino acids in total, end residues counted.